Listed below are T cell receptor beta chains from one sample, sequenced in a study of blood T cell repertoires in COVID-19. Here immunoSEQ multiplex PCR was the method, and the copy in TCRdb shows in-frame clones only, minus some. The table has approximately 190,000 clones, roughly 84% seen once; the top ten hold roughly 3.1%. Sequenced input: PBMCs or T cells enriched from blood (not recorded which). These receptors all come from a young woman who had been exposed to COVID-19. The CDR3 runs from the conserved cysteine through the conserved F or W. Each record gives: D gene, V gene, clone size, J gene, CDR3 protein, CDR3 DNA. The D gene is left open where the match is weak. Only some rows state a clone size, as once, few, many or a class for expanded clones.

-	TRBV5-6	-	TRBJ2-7	CASSRMDRNLYEQYF	TGTGCCAGCAGCCGCATGGACAGAAATCTGTACGAGCAGTACTTC
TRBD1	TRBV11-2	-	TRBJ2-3	CASSFLSTGGVDTQYF	TGTGCCAGCAGCTTCCTCTCGACAGGGGGGGTAGATACGCAGTATTTT
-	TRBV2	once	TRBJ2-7	CASSQGVYEQYF	TGTGCCAGCTCACAGGGTGTCTACGAGCAGTACTTC
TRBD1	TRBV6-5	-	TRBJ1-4	CASSLDRVVEKLFF	TGTGCCAGCAGTCTAGACAGGGTGGTCGAAAAACTGTTTTTT
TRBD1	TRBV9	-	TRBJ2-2	CASSIYGDRYNTGELFF	TGTGCCAGCAGCATATATGGGGACAGGTATAACACCGGGGAGCTGTTTTTT
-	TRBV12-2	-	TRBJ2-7	CASRPPTSVAYEQYF	TGTGCAAGTCGCCCCCCCACTAGCGTTGCCTACGAGCAGTACTTC
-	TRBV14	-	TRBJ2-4	CASSYGTVGGQYF	TGTGCCAGCAGCTACGGGACAGTGGGGGGTCAGTACTTC
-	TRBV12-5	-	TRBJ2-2	CASAYLQGYGGELFF	TGTGCTAGTGCCTACCTTCAGGGGTACGGCGGGGAGCTGTTTTTT
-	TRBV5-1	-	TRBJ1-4	CASSLGPGLNEKLFF	TGCGCCAGCAGCTTGGGGCCAGGGCTTAATGAAAAACTGTTTTTT
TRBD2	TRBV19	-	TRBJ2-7	CASALAGSYEQYF	TGTGCCAGTGCTTTAGCGGGGTCCTACGAGCAGTACTTC
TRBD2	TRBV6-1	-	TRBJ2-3	CASSATSGVVGSTDTQYF	TGTGCCAGCAGTGCAACTAGCGGGGTGGTAGGGAGCACAGATACGCAGTATTTT
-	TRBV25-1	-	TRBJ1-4	CASSEQGEKLFF	TGTGCCAGCAGTGAACAGGGGGAAAAACTGTTTTTT
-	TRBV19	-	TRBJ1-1	CASSPGMGMNTEAFF	TGTGCCAGTAGCCCAGGGATGGGGATGAACACTGAAGCTTTCTTT
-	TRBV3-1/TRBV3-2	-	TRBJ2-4	CASSQGQDIQYF	TGTGCCAGCAGCCAAGGGCAGGACATTCAGTACTTC
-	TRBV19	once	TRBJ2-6	CASSTGANVLTF	TGTGCCAGTAGCACTGGGGCCAACGTCCTGACTTTC
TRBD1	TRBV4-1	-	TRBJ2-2	CASSQNRGVTGELFF	TGCGCCAGCAGCCAAAACAGGGGTGTCACCGGGGAGCTGTTTTTT
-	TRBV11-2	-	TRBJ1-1	CASSRADFVSKAFF	TGTGCCAGCAGCCGCGCCGACTTCGTCAGCAAAGCTTTCTTT
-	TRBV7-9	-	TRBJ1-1	CASLLSLNTEAFF	TGTGCCAGCCTCCTATCGTTGAACACTGAAGCTTTCTTT
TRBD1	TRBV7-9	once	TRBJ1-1	CASSASYRGQTEAFF	TGTGCCAGCAGCGCCTCATACAGGGGGCAAACTGAAGCTTTCTTT
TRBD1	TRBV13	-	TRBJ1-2	CASSPQIATGNYGYTF	TGTGCCAGCAGCCCTCAAATCGCGACAGGGAACTATGGCTACACCTTC
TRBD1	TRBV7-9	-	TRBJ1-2	CASSLTGGEGYTF	TGTGCCAGCAGCCTAACAGGGGGCGAGGGCTACACCTTC
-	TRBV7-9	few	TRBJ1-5	CASSLGGKSGQPQHF	TGTGCCAGCAGCTTAGGAGGAAAAAGCGGGCAGCCCCAGCATTTT
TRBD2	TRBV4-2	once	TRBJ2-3	CASSPPGLAGGRPADTQYF	TGTGCCAGCAGCCCCCCGGGACTAGCGGGGGGGCGTCCCGCAGATACGCAGTATTTT
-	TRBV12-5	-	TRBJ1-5	CASGLVLQPQHF	TGTGCTAGTGGTTTGGTTCTTCAGCCCCAGCATTTT
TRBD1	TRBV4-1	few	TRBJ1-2	CASRPPGQGKSLTYGYTF	TGCGCCAGCCGTCCCCCAGGACAGGGGAAATCCCTCACCTATGGCTACACCTTC
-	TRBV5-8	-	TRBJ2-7	CASSRTSGDSYEQYF	TGTGCCAGCAGCCGTACCTCAGGGGATTCCTACGAGCAGTACTTC
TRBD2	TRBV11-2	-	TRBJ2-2	CASSFYSGGADTGELFF	TGTGCCAGCAGCTTCTATAGCGGGGGGGCTGACACCGGGGAGCTGTTTTTT
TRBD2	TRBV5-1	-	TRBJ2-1	CASSSPGLAGGITINEQFF	TGCGCCAGCAGCTCGCCGGGACTAGCGGGGGGTATTACTATTAATGAGCAGTTCTTC
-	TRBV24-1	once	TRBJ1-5	CATSDGRGSGQPQHF	TGTGCCACCAGTGATGGTCGGGGGAGCGGTCAGCCCCAGCATTTT
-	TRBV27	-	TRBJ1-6	CASGRGIVSPLHF	TGTGCCAGCGGGCGGGGAATAGTTTCACCCCTCCACTTT
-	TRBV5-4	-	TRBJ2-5	CASSYPTDLQGETQYF	TGTGCCAGCAGCTATCCGACAGACCTCCAGGGAGAGACCCAGTACTTC
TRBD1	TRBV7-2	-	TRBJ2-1	CASSVLTGVEPYNEQFF	TGTGCCAGCAGCGTATTGACAGGGGTCGAGCCGTACAATGAGCAGTTCTTC
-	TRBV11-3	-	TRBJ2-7	CASSSGADGGFYEQYF	TGTGCCAGCAGCTCCGGAGCGGACGGTGGATTCTACGAGCAGTACTTC
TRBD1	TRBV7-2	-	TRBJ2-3	CASSAQGALDTQYF	TGTGCCAGCAGCGCGCAGGGGGCCTTAGATACGCAGTATTTT
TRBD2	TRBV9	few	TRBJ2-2	CASRGTSGGSNTGELFF	TGCGCCAGCCGGGGGACTAGCGGGGGCTCGAACACCGGGGAGCTGTTTTTT
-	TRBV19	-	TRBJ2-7	CASSLPGTYEQYF	TGTGCCAGTAGTCTCCCAGGTACCTACGAGCAGTACTTC
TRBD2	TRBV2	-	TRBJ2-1	CASRRAGGRHNEQFF	TGTGCCAGCAGGCGAGCGGGGGGCCGGCACAATGAGCAGTTCTTC
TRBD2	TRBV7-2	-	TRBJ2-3	CASSLALSSGLTDTQYF	TGTGCCAGCAGCTTAGCTCTATCTAGCGGCCTCACAGATACGCAGTATTTT
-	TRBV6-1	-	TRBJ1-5	CASSEFGLQPQHF	TGTGCCAGCAGTGAATTCGGGTTGCAGCCCCAGCATTTT
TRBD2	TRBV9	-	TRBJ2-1	CASSSSGGIYNEQFF	TGTGCCAGCAGCAGTAGCGGGGGGATCTACAATGAGCAGTTCTTC
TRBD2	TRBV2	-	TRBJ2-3	CASRQRGGTDTQYF	TGTGCCAGCAGGCAGCGGGGGGGCACAGATACGCAGTATTTT
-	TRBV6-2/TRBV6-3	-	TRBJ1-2	CASSTQGLYGYTF	TGTGCCAGCAGTACCCAGGGGCTCTATGGCTACACCTTC
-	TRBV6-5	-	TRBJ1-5	CASSYVRSNQPQHF	TGTGCCAGCAGTTACGTACGGAGCAATCAGCCCCAGCATTTT
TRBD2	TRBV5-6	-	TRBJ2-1	CASSSSGALIGLYNEQFF	TGTGCCAGCAGCTCTAGCGGGGCCCTAATTGGGCTATACAATGAGCAGTTCTTC
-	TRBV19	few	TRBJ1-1	CASSVEGLGTEAFF	TGTGCCAGTAGTGTGGAGGGATTGGGCACTGAAGCTTTCTTT
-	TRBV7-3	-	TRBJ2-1	CASSQATEDEQFF	TGTGCCAGCAGCCAAGCGACGGAGGATGAGCAGTTCTTC
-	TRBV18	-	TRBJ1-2	CASSPELWGVRGYTF	TGTGCCAGCTCACCTGAGCTATGGGGGGTACGTGGCTACACCTTC
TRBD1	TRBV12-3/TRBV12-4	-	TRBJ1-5	CASSLTGAQPQHF	TGTGCCAGCAGCCTAACAGGGGCTCAGCCCCAGCATTTT
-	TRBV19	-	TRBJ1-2	CASWGGARYGYTF	TGTGCCAGTTGGGGGGGCGCCAGGTATGGCTACACCTTC
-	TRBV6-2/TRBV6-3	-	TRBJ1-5	CASSYSMEGHQPQHF	TGTGCCAGCAGTTACTCGATGGAGGGGCATCAGCCCCAGCATTTT
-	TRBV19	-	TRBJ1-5	CASSEGRDQPQHF	TGTGCCAGTAGTGAAGGTCGGGATCAGCCCCAGCATTTT
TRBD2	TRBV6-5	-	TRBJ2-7	CASSPSGTTYEQYF	TGTGCCAGCAGCCCGAGCGGGACCACGTACGAGCAGTACTTC
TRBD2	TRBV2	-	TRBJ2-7	CASSERLAGSSYEQYF	TGTGCCAGCAGTGAGAGACTAGCGGGTAGCTCCTACGAGCAGTACTTC
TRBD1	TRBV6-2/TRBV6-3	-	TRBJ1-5	CASSRGGQAQPQHF	TGTGCCAGCAGTAGAGGAGGACAGGCACAGCCCCAGCATTTT
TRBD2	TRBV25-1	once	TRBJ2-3	CASSELTSGSDTQYF	TGTGCCAGCAGTGAATTAACTAGCGGGTCAGATACGCAGTATTTT
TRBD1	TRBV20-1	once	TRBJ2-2	CSASRQGSSGELFF	TGCAGTGCTAGTCGACAGGGTTCGTCCGGGGAGCTGTTTTTT
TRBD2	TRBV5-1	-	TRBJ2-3	CASSLVTSEQTDTQYF	TGCGCCAGCAGCTTGGTAACTAGCGAGCAAACAGATACGCAGTATTTT
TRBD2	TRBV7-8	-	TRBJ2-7	CASSSSLAVYEQYF	TGTGCCAGCAGCTCTTCACTAGCGGTCTACGAGCAGTACTTC